These 24 T cell receptor beta chains were sequenced from one sample in a study of PD-1 blockade in classical Hodgkin lymphoma. Measured with immunoSEQ multiplex PCR; TCRdb has only the in-frame clones, and not every one. The table has over 45,000 clones, just under 75% seen once. No patient escaped relapse after autologous stem cell transplantation, and brentuximab vedotin exposure varied. The source was peripheral blood mononuclear cells (PBMCs), collected before the second cycle of nivolumab. The source is a human donor with classical Hodgkin lymphoma.

The chain links TRBV19 to TRBJ1-4; D is possibly TRBD1 (6 bases). The V end lost 3 bases, the J end lost 4 bases, and 12 bases lay between the germline ends. The CDR3 sequence is 15 residues long. The germline V gene has CDR1 LNHDA and CDR2 SQIVND (reference sequence). The CDR3 protein is CASSIPGQLNEKLFF. The DNA of the CDR3 is TGTGCCAGTAGTATCCCGGGACAACTTAATGAAAAACTGTTTTTT. Filled out from reference TRBV19 and TRBJ1-4, the complete variable domain reads DGGITQSPKYLFRKEGQNVTLSCEQNLNHDAMYWYRQDPGQGLRLIYYSQIVNDFQKGDIAEGYSVSREKKESFPLTVTSAQKNPTAFYLCASSIPGQLNEKLFFGSGTQLSVL.

This clone was picked up a small number of times. This chain joins TRBV21-1 and TRBJ2-1; the DNA was not compared with TRBD1, the D call given in the table. TRBV21-1 is a recognized pseudogene. The CDR3 runs to 14 residues. CDR3 nucleotide sequence: TGTGCCAGCGGTGGACACTTTCAAGTCAATGAGCAGTTCTTC. Translated: CASGGHFQVNEQFF.

The chain links TRBV27 to TRBJ2-7; the D is unclear. The length of the CDR3 is 13 residues. Trimming took 2 bases from V and 0 from J, leaving 5 bases between them. Looked up from germline, CDR1 is MNHEY and CDR2 is SMNVEV (reference sequence). CDR3 sequence reads: CASSLRPSYEQYF. The CDR3 DNA follows: TGTGCCAGCAGTTTACGGCCCTCCTACGAGCAGTACTTC.

The rearrangement uses TRBV11-2 and TRBJ1-3; D possibly corresponds to TRBD1 (6 bases). The V gene's germline CDR1 is SGHAT and CDR2 FQNNGV. There are 16 residues in the CDR3. Trimming pared 5 bases from V and 0 bases from J, leaving 14 bases between. This chain's CDR3 is CASSPYGQLSGNTIYF. CDR3 coding DNA: TGTGCCAGCAGCCCCTACGGACAGCTCTCTGGAAACACCATATATTTT.

The chain employs TRBV7-9 and TRBJ2-1, with D tentatively TRBD1 (6 bases). Trimming took off 5 bases at V and 7 bases at J, with 18 bases between the two ends. The germline CDR1 and CDR2 sequences are SEHNR and FQNEAQ (reference sequence). The CDR3 is 15 amino acids. CDR3 in DNA: TGTGCCAGCAGCCCATCAGGGGCGGGCGCGAATGAGCAGTTCTTC. It codes for CASSPSGAGANEQFF.

The chain employs TRBV7-9 and TRBJ2-1, with 9 bases fitting TRBD2. There are 15 residues in the CDR3. With 5 bases clipped from V and 6 bases from J, the junction kept 8 bases outside the gene matches. Germline-derived CDR1 and CDR2 are SEHNR and FQNEAQ (reference sequence). As DNA, the CDR3 is TGTGCCAGCAGCATCGCTAGCGGGACGGGCAATGAGCAGTTCTTC. Translating it yields CASSIASGTGNEQFF.

The CDR3 sequence is CASSPWDSLNTEAFF. CDR3 DNA: TGCGCCAGCAGCCCCTGGGACAGCTTGAACACTGAAGCTTTCTTT. This chain links TRBV4-1 with TRBJ1-1; TRBD1 matches 7 bases. V shed 4 bases and J 0 bases; nucleotides not matched to a gene: 5. The CDR3 is made up of 15 amino acids. In germline, CDR1 is MGHRA, CDR2 YSYEKL.

The chain recombines TRBV7-8 with TRBJ2-2; D not resolved. Germline V gene sequence: CDR1 SGHVS, CDR2 FQNEAQ. Trimming stripped 1 base from V and 3 bases from J, with 9 bases between. The CDR3 is made up of 15 amino acids. This chain's CDR3 is CASSLGRSYTGELFF. The CDR3 bases are TGTGCCAGCAGCTTAGGGCGGTCTTACACCGGGGAGCTGTTTTTT.

This chain uses TRBV10-3 with TRBJ2-5, with D unresolved. The CDR3 contains 12 residues. CDR1 and CDR2 from the germline V gene are ENHRY and SYGVKD. Trimming removed 4 bases at V and 1 base at J, with 4 bases between. CDR3 residues: CAISGVQETQYF. In DNA, the CDR3 is TGTGCCATCAGTGGGGTCCAAGAGACCCAGTACTTC.

J is TRBJ2-5 and V is TRBV29-1; 7 bases are a match to TRBD2. CDR3 length: 13 residues. The germline CDR1 and CDR2 sequences are SQVTM and ANQGSEA. V shed 6 bases and J 5 bases; nucleotides not matched to a gene: 9. CDR3 nucleotides: TGCAGCGTCCGGACTAGTGGAGGGGAGACCCAGTACTTC. The encoded protein is CSVRTSGGETQYF. The entire variable domain, with the rest obtained from reference TRBV29-1 and TRBJ2-5, is as follows: SAVISQKPSRDICQRGTSLTIQCQVDSQVTMMFWYRQQPGQSLTLIATANQGSEATYESGFVIDKFPISRPNLTFSTLTVSNMSPEDSSIYLCSVRTSGGETQYFGPGTRLLVL.

The rearrangement joins TRBV6-5 to TRBJ1-1; D remains unclear. CDR3 length equals 13 residues. V gave up 6 bases and J gave up 0 bases, with 8 bases separating them. Germline values: CDR1 MNHEY, CDR2 SVGAGI. The CDR3 DNA sequence: TGTGCCAGCAGGTCTGGGGTGAACACTGAAGCTTTCTTT. Amino acids: CASRSGVNTEAFF.

The chain is built from TRBV2 and TRBJ1-2; D gene uncertain. The V gene's germline CDR1 is SNHLY and CDR2 FYNNEI. CDR3 length: 14 amino acids. V lost 3 bases and J 4 bases, leaving 12 bases between the germline ends. CDR3 sequence reads: CASSDWKNIYGYTF. DNA for the CDR3: TGTGCCAGCAGTGATTGGAAGAACATCTATGGCTACACCTTC.

The V call is TRBV7-9, the J call TRBJ1-5; the D is unclear. V dropped 2 bases and J dropped 5 bases, with 10 bases sitting between them. Germline V gene lookup returns CDR1 SEHNR and CDR2 FQNEAQ (reference sequence). The CDR3 runs 14 residues. The CDR3: CASSLIDPDQPQHF. CDR3 nucleotides: TGTGCCAGCAGCTTAATAGACCCCGATCAGCCCCAGCATTTT. Filled out from reference TRBV7-9 and TRBJ1-5, the complete variable domain reads DTGVSQNPRHKITKRGQNVTFRCDPISEHNRLYWYRQTLGQGPEFLTYFQNEAQLEKSRLLSDRFSAERPKGSFSTLEIQRTEQGDSAMYLCASSLIDPDQPQHFGDGTRLSIL.

About this clone: The same CDR3 arises from other DNA sequences in this sample as well. The V and J genes are TRBV4-1 and TRBJ2-7; D not resolved. In germline, CDR1 is MGHRA, CDR2 YSYEKL. This CDR3 is 12 amino acids long. The V gene lost 1 base and the J gene lost 4 bases, with 5 bases spanning the gap. The CDR3 loop reads CASSQVGYEQYF. The CDR3 region has the DNA TGCGCCAGCAGCCAAGTTGGTTACGAGCAGTACTTC.

The rearrangement links TRBV5-6 to TRBJ1-5; D remains ambiguous. The CDR3 contains 14 residues. Germline lookup yields CDR1 SGHDT and CDR2 YYEEEE. Trimming removed 0 bases at V and 3 bases at J, with 7 bases between. Written as DNA, the CDR3 is TGTGCCAGCAGCTTGGTAGCAGACAATCAGCCCCAGCATTTT. Its translation is CASSLVADNQPQHF.

This clone was seen just once. The chain carries TRBV19 and TRBJ2-1; no reliable D call. Between the trimmed V and J ends, which lost 6 bases and 7 bases, there was a span of 7 bases. CDR1 and CDR2 (germline): LNHDA, SQIVND (reference sequence). The CDR3 contains 11 residues. CDR3 in DNA: TGTGCCAGTAGCCGAACTAATGAGCAGTTCTTC. Residues: CASSRTNEQFF.

This clone appeared once. The rearrangement links TRBV29-1 to TRBJ1-2; D is unclear. Per the germline V gene, CDR1 is SQVTM and CDR2 is ANQGSEA. The CDR3 loop spans 11 amino acids. Trimming pared 1 base from V and 7 bases from J, leaving 7 bases between. CDR3 residues: CSVEGFGGYTF. CDR3 nucleotide sequence: TGCAGCGTTGAAGGCTTCGGTGGCTACACCTTC. The full variable domain, its missing parts supplied by reference TRBV29-1 and TRBJ1-2, is SAVISQKPSRDICQRGTSLTIQCQVDSQVTMMFWYRQQPGQSLTLIATANQGSEATYESGFVIDKFPISRPNLTFSTLTVSNMSPEDSSIYLCSVEGFGGYTFGSGTRLTVV.

This chain links TRBV2 with TRBJ2-7; D call uncertain. This CDR3 comprises 11 residues. Deletions cut 6 bases from V and 4 bases from J, with 7 bases between. In germline, CDR1 is SNHLY, CDR2 FYNNEI. The CDR3 nucleotides read TGTGCCAGCAGCACCTATTACGAGCAGTACTTC. It codes for CASSTYYEQYF.

The chain combines TRBV27 with TRBJ2-7, with D maybe TRBD1 (6 bases). The CDR3 has 15 residues. Germline assignment: CDR1 MNHEY and CDR2 SMNVEV (reference sequence). V lost 2 bases, J lost 3 bases, and 14 bases lay in between. DNA for the CDR3: TGTGCCAGCAGTTTAAGGGTATGGGGACACTACGAGCAGTACTTC. This sequence encodes CASSLRVWGHYEQYF.

The rearrangement uses TRBV7-3 and TRBJ1-1; possible D gene TRBD1, 6 bases. Per germline, CDR1 SGHTA and CDR2 FQGTGA. Trimming pared 5 bases from V and 5 bases from J, leaving 12 bases between. The CDR3 runs 13 residues. CDR3 amino acids: CASSLQGGTEAFF. The CDR3, as DNA: TGTGCCAGCAGCCTACAGGGCGGGACTGAAGCTTTCTTT.

V gene TRBV28 combines with J gene TRBJ1-2; TRBD1 matches at 8 bases. The length of the CDR3 is 16 residues. Per germline, CDR1 MDHEN and CDR2 SYDVKM. J lost 4 bases, V lost 4 bases, and 11 bases had no gene match. The CDR3 here is CASSSTGTGRFYGYTF. The DNA for the CDR3 is TGTGCCAGCAGTTCCACCGGGACAGGAAGGTTCTATGGCTACACCTTC.

V gene TRBV9 combines with J gene TRBJ2-7; D ambiguous. The V gene's germline CDR1 is SGDLS and CDR2 YYNGEE. The CDR3 runs 15 residues. Trimming cost V 0 bases and J 1 base, with 11 bases left between them. Here the CDR3 DNA reads TGTGCCAGCAGCGTAGGGGTCCTTCCATCCTACGAGCAGTACTTC. It codes for CASSVGVLPSYEQYF.

V and J are TRBV18 and TRBJ2-1; D might be TRBD2 (6 bases). V was shortened by 3 bases and J by 8 bases, with 11 bases between the two germline ends. There are 13 residues in the CDR3. CDR1 is KGHSH and CDR2 is LQKENI in the germline V gene. CDR3 sequence reads: CASSPTSRDEQFF. The CDR3 nucleotides read TGTGCCAGCTCACCCACTAGCAGGGATGAGCAGTTCTTC. Supplemented by reference TRBV18 and TRBJ2-1, the full variable domain reads NAGVMQNPRHLVRRRGQEARLRCSPMKGHSHVYWYRQLPEEGLKFMVYLQKENIIDESGMPKERFSAEFPKEGPSILRIQQVVRGDSAAYFCASSPTSRDEQFFGPGTRLTVL.

This chain links TRBV14 with TRBJ1-2; 7 positions match TRBD1. Looked up from germline, CDR1 is SGHDN and CDR2 is FVKESK. The CDR3 loop spans 15 amino acids. V gave up 1 base and J gave up 3 bases; unmatched junction bases: 5. The CDR3 region has the DNA TGTGCCAGCAGCCAAGTTGGGGGACAGCACTATGGCTACACCTTC. Its translation: CASSQVGGQHYGYTF.